This T cell receptor (beta chain) derives from a study of cytomegalovirus exposure and HLA in healthy donors. In the study overall: The study's early data release held some 85 million unique TCRs from HLA-typed donors.

The PCR used 60 Vbeta and 13 Jbeta primers. Per the original methods: Later, an analysis found around 80 million unique TCR beta chains, and approximately 10 million of these were shared. TCRdb's copy holds only in-frame clones and misses some; the assay was immunoSEQ multiplex PCR. V and J calls and clone size are those listed in that table; D and trimming were worked out from the DNA. The sample has 100,000 to 150,000 clones, roughly 10% seen once. This CDR3 is built from 11 residues. Per germline, CDR1 ENHRY and CDR2 SYGVKD. Trimming removed 4 bases at V and 5 bases at J, with 6 bases between. Nominal health characterized the donors when sampled, though unrecorded immune exposures were likely. This clone showed up just a few times.

The sample comprised PBMCs. J is TRBJ2-7 and V is TRBV10-3; D unresolved. The TCR sequence derives from a woman under 30 in good health and CMV-seropositive. Here the CDR3 reads CAISAVNEQYF. The CDR3 DNA follows: TGTGCCATCAGTGCGGTCAACGAGCAGTACTTC.